A selection of T cell receptor beta chains follows, all from one sample in a study of chronic HIV infection and antiretroviral therapy. MiXCR, applied by TCRdb to the 5' RACE reads, yields one record per CDR3 protein. The sample has tens of thousands of distinct CDR3 sequences, 7.5% to 9% seen once. The sample was peripheral blood. All receptors derive from an adult who had HIV and had not received antiretroviral therapy, or was an uninfected healthy control (not recorded which). The CDR3 runs from the conserved cysteine through the conserved F or W. The D gene is left open where the match is weak. The size field is filled for only some rows; it gives once, few, many or a size class.

clone size	V gene	J gene	D gene	CDR3 protein	CDR3 DNA
many	TRBV11-2	TRBJ2-1	.	CASRTGLENNEQFF	TGTGCCAGCAGAACGGGACTTGAAAACAATGAGCAGTTCTTC
few	TRBV29-1	TRBJ1-4	.	CSVGRGGDEKLFF	TGCAGCGTTGGGAGGGGAGGGGATGAAAAACTGTTTTTT
many	TRBV4-2	TRBJ2-7	TRBD2	CASSQEGSSGSYEQYF	TGTGCCAGCAGCCAAGAAGGGTCTAGCGGTTCCTACGAGCAGTACTTC
medium-sized	TRBV5-1	TRBJ2-1	.	CASSPGLLWDEQFF	TGCGCCAGCAGCCCCGGACTCCTCTGGGATGAGCAGTTCTTC
.	TRBV9	TRBJ2-5	.	CASSVLPQETQYF	TGTGCCAGCAGCGTATTACCCCAAGAGACCCAGTACTTC
many	TRBV4-3	TRBJ1-5	.	CASSQGHPSNQPQHF	TGCGCCAGCAGCCAAGGCCACCCGAGCAATCAGCCCCAGCATTTT
many	TRBV29-1	TRBJ2-1	TRBD2	CSAQLAEPYNEQFF	TGCAGCGCGCAACTAGCGGAACCCTACAATGAGCAGTTCTTC
few	TRBV28	TRBJ2-5	TRBD2	CASSPGLAGVGETQYF	TGTGCCAGCAGTCCCGGACTAGCGGGAGTTGGAGAGACCCAGTACTTC
many	TRBV7-2	TRBJ1-6	TRBD1	CASSLGGTGGTSPLHF	TGTGCCAGCAGCTTAGGGGGGACAGGGGGTACTTCACCCCTCCACTTT
.	TRBV2	TRBJ2-1	TRBD2	CATQTSGRLYNEQFF	TGTGCCACCCAGACTAGCGGGAGGCTTTACAATGAGCAGTTCTTC
.	TRBV7-7	TRBJ2-5	TRBD1	CASSRDRGETQYF	TGTGCCAGCAGCCGGGACAGGGGAGAGACCCAGTACTTC
.	TRBV6-5	TRBJ2-6	.	CASSYSGGSGANVLTF	TGTGCCAGCAGTTACTCGGGGGGCTCTGGGGCCAACGTCCTGACTTTC
many	TRBV28	TRBJ2-5	.	CASSLQGSGGTQYF	TGTGCCAGCAGCCTTCAGGGGTCCGGGGGGACCCAGTACTTC
many	TRBV27	TRBJ2-7	.	CASSALEHEQYF	TGTGCCAGCAGTGCCTTGGAACACGAGCAGTACTTC
many	TRBV6-2/TRBV6-3	TRBJ2-2	TRBD1	CASSSGTGGGELFF	TGTGCCAGCAGTTCCGGGACAGGGGGCGGGGAGCTGTTTTTT
many	TRBV4-3	TRBJ2-1	TRBD1	CASSQGNDVDRADEQFF	TGCGCCAGCAGCCAAGGGAATGACGTGGACAGGGCGGATGAGCAGTTCTTC
many	TRBV29-1	TRBJ2-5	.	CSVELWERPETQYF	TGCAGCGTTGAGTTGTGGGAGCGTCCGGAGACCCAGTACTTC
few	TRBV5-1	TRBJ2-5	.	CASSLGRSRETQYF	TGCGCCAGCAGCTTGGGACGAAGTAGAGAGACCCAGTACTTC
few	TRBV28	TRBJ2-1	TRBD2	CASSSAGTSGRRNEQFF	TGTGCCAGCAGTTCTGCCGGGACTAGCGGGAGACGGAATGAGCAGTTCTTC
.	TRBV6-1	TRBJ2-7	.	CASSELGELYEQYF	TGTGCCAGCAGTGAATTGGGAGAGCTCTACGAGCAGTACTTC